This TCR beta chain derives from a study of CD8+CD57+ T cells in acquired aplastic anemia. Overall study: Sorted CD4+ plus CD8+ cells gave DNA averaging roughly 3 ug.

Per germline, CDR1 KGHDR and CDR2 SFDVKD. Trimming stripped 9 bases from V and 1 base from J, with 11 bases between. CDR3 length equals 13 residues. Genomic DNA was employed as the template in profiling TCR beta VDJ and CDR3. TCRdb re-analysed the reads in MiXCR, keeping a single row per CDR3 protein. In the table there are roughly 81,000 distinct CDR3 sequences, about 45% of which are singletons. Concerning this clonotype: Its antigen is not identified.

Overall study findings and caveats: For CD8+ Simpson's diversity, patients and controls showed no significant difference. Patients and controls had in common some 30 CD8+ CDR3 sequences.

This chain joins TRBV24-1 and TRBJ1-1; the D is unclear. The origin of this receptor is a human donor in good health, serving as a control. The source material was sorted CD4+, CD8+, or CD8+CD57+ T cells (not recorded which) from PBMCs. This chain's CDR3 is CATSQTRNTEAFF. CDR3 nucleotide sequence: TGTGCCACCTCGCAAACCCGGAACACTGAAGCTTTCTTT.